This passage covers 2 T cell receptor beta chains from one sample sequenced in a study of shared clonotypes between healthy human individuals. The method was immunoSEQ multiplex PCR; TCRdb's version includes in-frame clones alone and lacks a portion of them. The table includes over a million clones, around three quarters detected once. Specimen: memory CD4+ T cells from PBMCs. The sample's subset: CD45RA-negative fraction. The receptors derive from a man between 18 and 29 years old in good health. Some clones in this sample may be carry-over from other donors' samples.

The rearrangement links TRBV7-9 to TRBJ1-1; 7 bases fit TRBD1. With 6 bases clipped from V and 0 bases from J, the junction kept 4 bases outside the gene matches. CDR3 size: 14 residues. Germline V gene data show CDR1 as SEHNR and CDR2 as FQNEAQ (reference sequence). CDR3 DNA sequence: TGTGCCAGCAGTTTGGACAGGTTGAACACTGAAGCTTTCTTT. This sequence encodes CASSLDRLNTEAFF.

The genes are TRBV7-8 and TRBJ2-1; 11 nucleotides align to TRBD2. With V trimmed by 1 base and J by 15 bases, 17 bases remained unmatched. This CDR3 region has 17 residues. The germline CDR1 and CDR2 sequences are SGHVS and FQNEAQ. The CDR3 nucleotides read TGTGCCAGCAGCTTAGAACCCAAGGGACTAGCGGTACAGGGTCTGTTCTTC. This gives the protein CASSLEPKGLAVQGLFF.